This T cell receptor beta chain was retrieved from a study of OX40 agonist ivuxolimab in advanced cancers. Regarding the complete study: Ivuxolimab was a fully human IgG2 agonistic monoclonal antibody targeting the costimulatory receptor OX40 (CD134). Intravenous ivuxolimab was administered to patients every 2 weeks at six dose levels: 0.01, 0.1, 0.3, 1.5, 3 and 10 mg/kg. The point of sequencing TCRbeta in the periphery was to test whether ivuxolimab changed TCR sequence diversity and drove clonal T-cell expansion. Prior anti-PD-1, anti-PD-L1 or anti-CTLA-4 therapy was permitted, and checkpoint inhibitors had been received by around 39% of dose-escalation patients. A male proportion of around 83% and a mean age of 60 years, ranging from about 23 to 90, were recorded for the dose-escalation cohort. The paper covers the monotherapy dose-escalation part of the phase I ivuxolimab trial, which included N of about 50 patients. Among the roughly 50 dose-escalation patients, around 19 had hepatocellular carcinoma, roughly 15 melanoma, 9 renal cell carcinoma and 9 head and neck cancer. Partial responses occurred in three dose-escalation patients: two with cutaneous melanoma and one with hepatocellular carcinoma.

Notes on this clone: The clone's antigen remains unknown. Per-base qualities were not stored, and no clone one base away is much larger. Within the sample, other DNA sequences also encode this same CDR3.

What the study reported, not specific to this receptor: Antigen specificity was not determined for the clonally expanded peripheral T cells. In the 0.1-3.0 mg/kg groups, partial responders had among the lowest normalized peripheral clonal expansion, particularly in CD8+ T cells. At doses of 0.1 to 3.0 mg/kg, clonal expansion of both CD4+ and CD8+ blood T cells was observed from baseline to week 6. After ivuxolimab, CD8+ T cells had more expanded clones than CD4+ T cells on average. Low levels of normalized T-cell clonal expansion were also shown by some nonresponding patients.

Genomic DNA was extracted from sorted cells for sequencing of the TCRbeta CDR3 region. The immunoSEQ Assay was used to sequence the TCRbeta CDR3 regions. What TCRdb holds here is the immuneACCESS table cut down to in-frame rearrangements. Part of the clones is not present; checked against another copy, under half of the missing clones reflect an unresolved V gene, and the others are unexplained. For this sample there are more than 12,000 clones; 70% to 75% appear just once. The biggest ten clones account for roughly a third of the sample. CDR1 SEHNR and CDR2 FQNEAQ are derived from the germline V gene (reference sequence). There are 15 amino acids in the CDR3, from cysteine to phenylalanine inclusive. Only the CDR3 part of the read is kept: 45 bases, read in frame from the first base. The junction shows trimming of 4 bases on V and 5 bases on J, and the gene matches do not reach 8 bases of it. Patients with a history of autoimmune disease or receiving systemic immunosuppression were excluded from the trial. Peripheral blood for TCR sequencing was collected from all dose cohorts at baseline, on cycle 4 day 1, and on cycle 7 day 1. The samples were drawn from a first-in-human, open-label, multicenter phase I dose-escalation trial of ivuxolimab. Adults with locally advanced or metastatic melanoma, renal cell, hepatocellular, or head and neck squamous cell carcinoma were enrolled in the trial. CD4+ and CD8+ T cells were sorted separately from peripheral blood before TCR sequencing.

The sequence was collected from an adult with an advanced solid tumor such as melanoma, head and neck, liver or kidney cancer. The source material was CD4+ or CD8+ T cells sorted from blood, sampled in a trial of the OX40 agonist ivuxolimab. The rearranged segments are TRBV7-9 and TRBJ2-7; the junction holds 10 bases that match TRBD2. CDR3 loop: CASSSVLAGAHEQYF. The base sequence is TGTGCCAGCAGCTCCGTCCTAGCGGGAGCCCACGAGCAGTACTTC.